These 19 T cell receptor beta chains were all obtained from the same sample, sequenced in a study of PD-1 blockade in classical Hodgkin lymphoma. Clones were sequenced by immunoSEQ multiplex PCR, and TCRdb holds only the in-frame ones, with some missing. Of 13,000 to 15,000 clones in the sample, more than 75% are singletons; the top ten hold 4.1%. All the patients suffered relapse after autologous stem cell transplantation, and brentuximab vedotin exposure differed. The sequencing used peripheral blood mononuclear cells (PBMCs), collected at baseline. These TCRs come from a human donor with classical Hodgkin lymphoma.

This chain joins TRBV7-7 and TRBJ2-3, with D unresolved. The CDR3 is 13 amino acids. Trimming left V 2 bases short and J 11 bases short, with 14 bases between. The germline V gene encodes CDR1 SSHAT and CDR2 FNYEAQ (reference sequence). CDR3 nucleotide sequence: TGTGCCAGCAGCTTAACGGTCTGGAGTGGGCAGTATTTT. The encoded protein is CASSLTVWSGQYF.

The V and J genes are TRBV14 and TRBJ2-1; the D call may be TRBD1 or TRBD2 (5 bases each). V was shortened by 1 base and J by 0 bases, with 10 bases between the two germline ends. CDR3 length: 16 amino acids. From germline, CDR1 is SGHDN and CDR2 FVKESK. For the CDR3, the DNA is TGTGCCAGCAGCCAAGTATTGGGGGACTCCTACAATGAGCAGTTCTTC. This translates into CASSQVLGDSYNEQFF.

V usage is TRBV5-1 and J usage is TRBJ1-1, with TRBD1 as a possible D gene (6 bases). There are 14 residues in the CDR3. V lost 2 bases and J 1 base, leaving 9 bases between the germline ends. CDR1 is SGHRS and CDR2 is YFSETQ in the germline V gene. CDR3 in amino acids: CASSFQGPNTEAFF. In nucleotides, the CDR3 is TGCGCCAGCAGCTTCCAGGGGCCGAACACTGAAGCTTTCTTT. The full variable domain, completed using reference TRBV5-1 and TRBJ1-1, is KAGVTQTPRYLIKTRGQQVTLSCSPISGHRSVSWYQQTPGQGLQFLFEYFSETQRNKGNFPGRFSGRQFSNSRSEMNVSTLELGDSALYLCASSFQGPNTEAFFGQGTRLTVV.

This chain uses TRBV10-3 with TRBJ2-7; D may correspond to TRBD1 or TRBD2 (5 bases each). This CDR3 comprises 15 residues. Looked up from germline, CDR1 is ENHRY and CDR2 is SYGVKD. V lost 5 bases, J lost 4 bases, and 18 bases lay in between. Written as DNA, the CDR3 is TGTGCCATCAGTAGTTCCGGGACCCTAGGTTACGAGCAGTACTTC. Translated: CAISSSGTLGYEQYF.

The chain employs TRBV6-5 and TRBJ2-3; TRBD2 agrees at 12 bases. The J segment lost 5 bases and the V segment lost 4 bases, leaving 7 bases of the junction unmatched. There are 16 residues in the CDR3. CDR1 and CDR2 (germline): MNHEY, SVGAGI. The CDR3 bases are TGTGCCAGCAGTTCCCCTAGCGGGGGGGGGAAAGATACGCAGTATTTT. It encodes CASSSPSGGGKDTQYF.

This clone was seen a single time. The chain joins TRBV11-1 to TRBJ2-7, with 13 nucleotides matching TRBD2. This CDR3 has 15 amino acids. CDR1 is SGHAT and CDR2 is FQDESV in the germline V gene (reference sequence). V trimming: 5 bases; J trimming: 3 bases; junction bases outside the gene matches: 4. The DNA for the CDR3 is TGTGCCAGCAGCCCGTGGACTAGCGGGAGCTACGAGCAGTACTTC. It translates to CASSPWTSGSYEQYF.

CDR3 loop: CASSLDRASTDTQYF. For the CDR3, the DNA is TGTGCCAGCAGCTTAGACAGGGCTAGCACAGATACGCAGTATTTT. This chain links TRBV7-9 with TRBJ2-3, with a tentative D call TRBD1 (6 bases). This CDR3 spans 15 amino acids. Trimming removed 1 base from V and 0 bases from J, with 8 bases in between. The germline gives CDR1 SEHNR, CDR2 FQNEAQ (reference sequence).

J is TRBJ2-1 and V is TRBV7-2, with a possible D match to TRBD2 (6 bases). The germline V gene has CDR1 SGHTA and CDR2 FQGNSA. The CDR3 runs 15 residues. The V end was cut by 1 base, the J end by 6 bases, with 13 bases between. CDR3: CASSLGGAGGNEQFF. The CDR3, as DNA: TGTGCCAGCAGCTTAGGGGGAGCCGGGGGCAATGAGCAGTTCTTC. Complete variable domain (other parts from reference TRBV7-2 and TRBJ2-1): GAGVSQSPSNKVTEKGKDVELRCDPISGHTALYWYRQSLGQGLEFLIYFQGNSAPDKSGLPSDRFSAERTGGSVSTLTIQRTQQEDSAVYLCASSLGGAGGNEQFFGPGTRLTVL.

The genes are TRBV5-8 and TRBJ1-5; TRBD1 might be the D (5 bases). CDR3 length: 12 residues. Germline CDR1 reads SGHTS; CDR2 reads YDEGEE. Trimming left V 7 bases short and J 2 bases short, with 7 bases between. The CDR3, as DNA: TGTGCCAGCGGGACCCGCAATCAGCCCCAGCATTTT. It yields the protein CASGTRNQPQHF.

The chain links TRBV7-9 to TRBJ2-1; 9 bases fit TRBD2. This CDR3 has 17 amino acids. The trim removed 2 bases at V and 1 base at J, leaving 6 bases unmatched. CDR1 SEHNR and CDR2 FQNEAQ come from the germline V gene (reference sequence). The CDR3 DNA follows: TGTGCCAGCAGCTTAACCCTACTAGCGGGTTCCTACAATGAGCAGTTCTTC. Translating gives CASSLTLLAGSYNEQFF.

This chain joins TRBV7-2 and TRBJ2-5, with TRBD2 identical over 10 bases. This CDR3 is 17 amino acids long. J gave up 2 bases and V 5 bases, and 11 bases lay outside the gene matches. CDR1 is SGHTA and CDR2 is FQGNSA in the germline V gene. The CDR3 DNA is TGTGCCAGCAGCCCCACCCCGGTAGCGGGGGGACAAGAGACCCAGTACTTC. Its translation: CASSPTPVAGGQETQYF. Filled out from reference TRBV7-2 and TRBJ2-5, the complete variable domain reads GAGVSQSPSNKVTEKGKDVELRCDPISGHTALYWYRQSLGQGLEFLIYFQGNSAPDKSGLPSDRFSAERTGGSVSTLTIQRTQQEDSAVYLCASSPTPVAGGQETQYFGPGTRLLVL.

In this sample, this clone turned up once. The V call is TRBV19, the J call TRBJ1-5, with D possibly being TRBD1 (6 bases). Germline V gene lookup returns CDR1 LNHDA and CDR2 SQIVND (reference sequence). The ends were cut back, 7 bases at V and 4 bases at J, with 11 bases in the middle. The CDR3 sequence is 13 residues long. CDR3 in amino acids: CASTGALNQPQHF. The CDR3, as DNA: TGTGCCAGTACAGGGGCCTTAAATCAGCCCCAGCATTTT.

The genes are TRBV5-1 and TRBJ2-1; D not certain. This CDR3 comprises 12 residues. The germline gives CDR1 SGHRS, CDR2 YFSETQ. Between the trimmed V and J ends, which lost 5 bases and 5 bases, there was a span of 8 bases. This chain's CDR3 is CASSPRNNEQFF. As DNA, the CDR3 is TGCGCCAGCAGTCCCCGAAACAATGAGCAGTTCTTC.

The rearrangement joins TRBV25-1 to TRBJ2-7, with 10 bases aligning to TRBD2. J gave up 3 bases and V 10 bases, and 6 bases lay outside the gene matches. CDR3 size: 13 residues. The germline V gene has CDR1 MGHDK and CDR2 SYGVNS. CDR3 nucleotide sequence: TGTGCCACCCAGCGGGGGGGCCTCTACGAGCAGTACTTC. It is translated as CATQRGGLYEQYF.

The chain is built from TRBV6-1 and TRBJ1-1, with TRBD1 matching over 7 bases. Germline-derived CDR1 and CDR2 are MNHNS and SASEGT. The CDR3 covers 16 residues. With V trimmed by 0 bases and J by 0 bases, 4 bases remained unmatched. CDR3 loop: CASSEAVGQMNTEAFF. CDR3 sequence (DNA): TGTGCCAGCAGTGAAGCGGTGGGACAGATGAACACTGAAGCTTTCTTT.

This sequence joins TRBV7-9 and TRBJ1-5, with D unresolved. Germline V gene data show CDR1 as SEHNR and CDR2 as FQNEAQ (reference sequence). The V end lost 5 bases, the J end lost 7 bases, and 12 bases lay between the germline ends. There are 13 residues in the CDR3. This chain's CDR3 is CASSPDGQQPQHF. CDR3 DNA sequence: TGTGCCAGCAGCCCAGACGGTCAACAGCCCCAGCATTTT.

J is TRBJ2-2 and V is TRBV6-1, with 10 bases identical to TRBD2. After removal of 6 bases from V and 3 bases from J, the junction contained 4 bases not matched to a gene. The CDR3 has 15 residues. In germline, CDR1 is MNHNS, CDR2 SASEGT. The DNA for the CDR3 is TGTGCCAGCAGAAGACTAGCGGGTGACACCGGGGAGCTGTTTTTT. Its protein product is CASRRLAGDTGELFF.

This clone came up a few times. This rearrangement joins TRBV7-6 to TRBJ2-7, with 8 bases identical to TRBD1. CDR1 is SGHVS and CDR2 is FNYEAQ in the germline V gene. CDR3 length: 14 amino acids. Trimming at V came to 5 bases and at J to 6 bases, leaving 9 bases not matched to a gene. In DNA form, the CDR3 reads TGTGCCAGCAGCCAAGGGACAGGTCTGGTCGAGCAGTACTTC. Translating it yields CASSQGTGLVEQYF.

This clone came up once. The CDR3 reads CASTPPGTDTGELFF. CDR3 coding DNA: TGTGCCAGCACTCCCCCGGGGACAGACACCGGGGAGCTGTTTTTT. V is TRBV6-6 and J is TRBJ2-2, with 7 bases identical to TRBD1. V was pared by 7 bases and J by 3 bases, with 8 bases of the junction left unmatched. Germline V gene lookup returns CDR1 MNHNY and CDR2 SVGAGI (reference sequence). This CDR3 spans 15 amino acids.